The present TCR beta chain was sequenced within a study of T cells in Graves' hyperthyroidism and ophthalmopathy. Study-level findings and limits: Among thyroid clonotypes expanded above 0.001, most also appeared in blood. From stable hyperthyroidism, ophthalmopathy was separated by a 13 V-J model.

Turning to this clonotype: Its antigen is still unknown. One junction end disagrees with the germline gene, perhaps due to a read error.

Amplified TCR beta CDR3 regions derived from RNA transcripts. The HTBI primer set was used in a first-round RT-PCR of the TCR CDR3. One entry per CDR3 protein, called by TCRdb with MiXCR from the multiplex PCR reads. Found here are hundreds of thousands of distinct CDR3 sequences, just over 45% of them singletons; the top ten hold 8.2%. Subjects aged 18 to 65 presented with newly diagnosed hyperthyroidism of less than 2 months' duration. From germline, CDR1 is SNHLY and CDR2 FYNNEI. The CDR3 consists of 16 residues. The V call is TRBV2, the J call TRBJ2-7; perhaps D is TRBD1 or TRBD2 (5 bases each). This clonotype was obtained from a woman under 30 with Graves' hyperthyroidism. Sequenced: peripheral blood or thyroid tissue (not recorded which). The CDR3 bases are TGTGCCATCAGTGAGTCCGGGACGACCGAAGTCCACGAGCAGTACTTC. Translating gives CAISESGTTEVHEQYF.